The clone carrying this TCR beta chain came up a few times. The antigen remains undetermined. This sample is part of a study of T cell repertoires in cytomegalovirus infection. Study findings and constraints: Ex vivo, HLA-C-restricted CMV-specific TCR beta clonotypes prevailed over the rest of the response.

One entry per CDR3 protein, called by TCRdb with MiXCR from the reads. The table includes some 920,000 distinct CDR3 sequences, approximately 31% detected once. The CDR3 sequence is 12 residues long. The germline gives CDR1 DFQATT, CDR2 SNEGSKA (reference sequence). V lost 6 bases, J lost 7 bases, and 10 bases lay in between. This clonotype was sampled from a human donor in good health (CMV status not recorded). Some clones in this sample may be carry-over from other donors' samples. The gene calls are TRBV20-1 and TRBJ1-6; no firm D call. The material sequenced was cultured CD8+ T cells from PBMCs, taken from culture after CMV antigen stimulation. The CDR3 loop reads CSARAGNSPLHF. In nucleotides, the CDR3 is TGCAGTGCCCGGGCAGGCAATTCACCCCTCCACTTT.